The rows below give T cell receptor beta chains drawn from one sample of a study of blood T cell repertoires in COVID-19. The table came from immunoSEQ multiplex PCR; TCRdb's copy has only in-frame clones and leaves some out. The repertoire consists of 250,000 or so clones, with roughly nine tenths occurring once and the leading ten covering around 4.6%. The sample taken for sequencing was peripheral blood. Receptors were obtained from a woman in her 40s who had recovered from COVID-19. The CDR3 runs from the conserved cysteine through the conserved F or W. The order of the fields is V gene, D gene, clone size, J gene, CDR3 protein, CDR3 DNA. D genes are given only for firm matches. A row's size may be missing; if present it is once, few, many or a size class.

>TRBV7-8|TRBD2|-|TRBJ2-1
CASSPGLVGNEQFF
TGTGCCAGCAGCCCAGGACTAGTAGGCAATGAGCAGTTCTTC
>TRBV6-5|TRBD2|-|TRBJ2-1
CASMAASGGPNEQFF
TGTGCCAGCATGGCCGCTAGCGGGGGGCCCAATGAGCAGTTCTTC
>TRBV29-1|-|-|TRBJ1-2
CSVRPRLNYGYTF
TGCAGCGTTCGTCCTAGACTTAACTATGGCTACACCTTC
>TRBV11-2|TRBD2|few|TRBJ2-1
CASSLTSGLAGGPQFF
TGTGCCAGCAGCCTAACTTCGGGACTAGCGGGAGGGCCGCAGTTCTTC
>TRBV2|-|few|TRBJ2-7
CASTSSGTPSF
TGTGCCAGTACTTCCTCCGGGACACCTTCCTTC
>TRBV4-1|-|-|TRBJ2-2
CASSQGSWAEGLFF
TGCGCCAGCAGCCAAGGGAGCTGGGCGGAGGGGCTGTTTTTT
>TRBV6-5|-|-|TRBJ2-5
CASSYSPSETQYF
TGTGCCAGCAGTTACTCCCCTAGTGAGACCCAGTACTTC
>TRBV12-5|-|few|TRBJ2-7
CASGTTGRVLNEQYF
TGTGCTAGTGGAACTACAGGGAGAGTTCTGAACGAGCAGTACTTC
>TRBV28|TRBD1|-|TRBJ1-2
CASSLSGQNYGYTF
TGTGCCAGCAGTTTATCGGGACAGAACTATGGCTACACCTTC
>TRBV11-2|TRBD2|-|TRBJ2-3
CASSPPGLVAADTQYF
TGTGCCAGCAGCCCACCGGGACTAGTCGCAGCGGATACGCAGTATTTT
>TRBV19|-|-|TRBJ1-2
CASSITRNYGYTF
TGTGCCAGTAGTATTACGAGGAACTATGGCTACACCTTC
>TRBV6-4|-|-|TRBJ1-2
CASLNNPSGYTF
TGTGCCAGCTTGAACAATCCGTCTGGCTACACCTTC
>TRBV12-5|-|once|TRBJ1-1
CASGLPKGRTIEAFF
TGTGCTAGTGGTTTGCCAAAGGGACGGACTATTGAAGCTTTCTTT
>TRBV4-1|-|-|TRBJ2-7
CASSQEVDRDEQYF
TGCGCCAGCAGCCAAGAAGTAGACCGGGACGAGCAGTACTTC
>TRBV9|-|once|TRBJ1-6
CASSVGGRNRYSPLHF
TGTGCCAGCAGCGTAGGTGGGAGAAATAGGTATTCACCCCTCCACTTT
>TRBV7-2|TRBD1|-|TRBJ2-7
CASKRAGQGAWEQYF
TGTGCCAGCAAGCGGGCGGGACAGGGGGCGTGGGAGCAGTACTTC
>TRBV30|-|-|TRBJ2-1
CAWSPGSQEQFF
TGTGCCTGGAGTCCCGGGTCTCAAGAGCAGTTCTTC
>TRBV19|TRBD1|-|TRBJ2-7
CASSIWTGQDEQYF
TGTGCCAGTAGTATATGGACAGGGCAAGACGAGCAGTACTTC
>TRBV19|TRBD1|-|TRBJ1-2
CASSRDRIDYGYTF
TGTGCCAGTAGCCGGGACAGAATAGACTATGGCTACACCTTC
>TRBV24-1|-|-|TRBJ2-5
CATRRTGAGETQYF
TGTGCCACCAGGAGGACGGGAGCGGGTGAGACCCAGTACTTC
>TRBV7-2|-|-|TRBJ2-3
CASTPPGTDTQYF
TGTGCCAGCACTCCGCCCGGGACAGATACGCAGTATTTT
>TRBV9|TRBD2|-|TRBJ2-3
CASSASAGGITDTQYF
TGTGCCAGCAGCGCGTCAGCGGGGGGGATCACAGATACGCAGTATTTT
>TRBV19|TRBD1|few|TRBJ2-7
CASSTGQAEQYF
TGTGCCAGTAGTACCGGACAGGCAGAGCAGTACTTC
>TRBV4-2|TRBD1|-|TRBJ1-6
CASSLATGVNSPLHF
TGTGCCAGCAGCCTGGCGACAGGGGTAAATTCACCCCTCCACTTT
>TRBV15|TRBD2|-|TRBJ2-3
CATSRVPAGGTDTQYF
TGTGCCACCAGCAGAGTGCCAGCGGGAGGCACAGATACGCAGTATTTT
>TRBV19|-|-|TRBJ2-7
CASSPGGSYEQYF
TGTGCCAGTAGTCCAGGGGGGAGCTACGAGCAGTACTTC
>TRBV18|TRBD2|-|TRBJ2-1
CASSPPGTTRGNEQFF
TGTGCCAGCTCACCACCCGGGACTACCCGGGGCAATGAGCAGTTCTTC
>TRBV5-4|-|few|TRBJ1-1
CAAEAVNTEAFF
TGTGCAGCCGAGGCCGTGAACACTGAAGCTTTCTTT
>TRBV12-3/TRBV12-4|-|-|TRBJ1-2
CASSLGQIDGYTF
TGTGCCAGCAGTCTCGGACAGATAGATGGCTACACCTTC
>TRBV24-1|TRBD1|-|TRBJ1-2
CATSDTTGTGHGYTF
TGTGCCACCAGTGATACAACCGGGACAGGGCATGGCTACACCTTC
>TRBV7-6|TRBD1|-|TRBJ1-4
CASSLASSGQGHEKLFF
TGTGCCAGCAGCTTAGCGTCGAGTGGACAGGGGCATGAAAAACTGTTTTTT
>TRBV28|-|-|TRBJ1-5
CASSLLPASQPQHF
TGTGCCAGCAGTTTACTTCCCGCGAGTCAGCCCCAGCATTTT
>TRBV29-1|-|-|TRBJ2-7
CSVAGASYEQYF
TGCAGCGTAGCAGGGGCATCCTACGAGCAGTACTTC
>TRBV24-1|-|once|TRBJ1-2
CATSESTGIGYTF
TGTGCCACCAGTGAGTCTACAGGGATCGGCTACACCTTC
>TRBV6-5|-|few|TRBJ1-1
CASRAGTWGEAFF
TGTGCCAGCAGAGCCGGGACTTGGGGTGAAGCTTTCTTT
>TRBV10-2|TRBD2|-|TRBJ2-7
CASKGTTSGAPQYF
TGCGCCAGCAAGGGTACGACTAGCGGGGCTCCGCAGTACTTC
>TRBV3-1/TRBV3-2|-|-|TRBJ1-4
CASSQDISAGGQKLFF
TGTGCCAGCAGCCAAGATATCTCAGCAGGAGGTCAAAAACTGTTTTTT
>TRBV2|-|-|TRBJ2-1
CASSRLDEQFF
TGTGCCAGCAGCAGGCTGGATGAGCAGTTCTTC
>TRBV27|-|-|TRBJ1-1
CASSMTGITEAFF
TGTGCCAGCAGTATGACAGGAATAACTGAAGCTTTCTTT
>TRBV3-1/TRBV3-2|TRBD2|-|TRBJ2-1
CASRLSGRHNHDEQFF
TGTGCCAGCAGGCTTAGCGGGAGGCATAACCACGATGAGCAGTTCTTC
>TRBV9|TRBD2|-|TRBJ2-1
CASSVEGGGGPKREQFF
TGTGCCAGCAGCGTAGAAGGTGGGGGAGGGCCAAAGCGTGAGCAGTTCTTC
>TRBV4-1|-|-|TRBJ1-4
CASSQDLDRKGEKLFF
TGCGCCAGCAGCCAAGACCTGGACAGAAAAGGCGAAAAACTGTTTTTT
>TRBV6-2/TRBV6-3|-|-|TRBJ2-1
CASSVLRRGYNEQFF
TGTGCCAGCAGTGTCCTCCGGAGGGGCTACAATGAGCAGTTCTTC
>TRBV5-5|-|-|TRBJ2-6
CASGGSGANVLTF
TGTGCCAGCGGGGGGTCTGGGGCCAACGTCCTGACTTTC
>TRBV4-1|TRBD2|few|TRBJ2-1
CASSQESGSTRFF
TGCGCCAGCAGCCAGGAGAGCGGGAGCACTCGGTTCTTC
>TRBV5-4|TRBD2|-|TRBJ2-5
CASSLGSGGYQETQYF
TGTGCCAGCAGCTTGGGTAGCGGGGGGTACCAAGAGACCCAGTACTTC
>TRBV19|-|-|TRBJ1-2
CASSPPAGWDYYGYTF
TGTGCCAGTAGCCCACCTGCAGGTTGGGACTATTATGGCTACACCTTC
>TRBV3-1/TRBV3-2|-|-|TRBJ2-7
CASSPHAESYEQYF
TGTGCCAGCAGCCCACATGCGGAATCTTACGAGCAGTACTTC
>TRBV5-1|-|-|TRBJ1-1
CASSLGSGLNTEAFF
TGCGCCAGCAGCTTGGGGTCAGGATTGAACACTGAAGCTTTCTTT
>TRBV6-5|-|-|TRBJ2-3
CASSYSRQMSTDTQYF
TGTGCCAGCAGTTACTCCAGGCAGATGAGCACAGATACGCAGTATTTT
>TRBV2|-|once|TRBJ1-1
CASMGSLGLNTEAFF
TGTGCCAGCATGGGGAGTTTGGGGTTGAACACTGAAGCTTTCTTT
>TRBV2|-|-|TRBJ1-1
CASSPSSARGAAGEAFF
TGTGCCAGCAGTCCTTCTTCCGCACGAGGGGCCGCGGGGGAAGCTTTCTTT
>TRBV7-2|-|-|TRBJ1-6
CASSLDGLGYDNSPLHF
TGTGCCAGCAGCTTAGACGGACTGGGTTATGATAATTCACCCCTCCACTTT
>TRBV5-6|TRBD1|-|TRBJ2-5
CASSSTGKGEETQYF
TGTGCCAGCAGCTCGACAGGGAAGGGTGAAGAGACCCAGTACTTC